This T cell receptor (beta chain) was identified during a study of blood T cells in healthy people across ages. Points from the study as a whole: When set beside aged donors, long-lived donors presented more naive CD4+ cells and higher diversity.

This clonotype was seen a handful of times. No antigen is known for it. Primed by a sample-barcoded 5' primer and a J-beta primer mix, a second PCR proceeded for roughly 7 to 11 cycles. TCRdb called the 5' RACE reads again in MiXCR, with one record for every CDR3 protein. The sample has roughly 800,000 distinct CDR3 sequences, roughly 25% seen once. Germline V gives CDR1 MGHRA, CDR2 YSYEKL. The length of the CDR3 is 16 residues. Trimming cost V 0 bases and J 2 bases; bases outside gene matches: 7. The same data also contributed to another study, on T cells of mothers and their children. This second study says: Barcodes and 2-4 random nucleotides were added by M1S in the second PCR. Thymic selection shapes TCR recombination output in related pairs, and it does so similarly in unrelated pairs. Researchers report slightly higher, though non-significant, overlap in related mother-child pairs than in unrelated pairs.

This clonotype originated in a boy younger than 18 in good health. Sequencing was performed on blood. This chain joins TRBV4-1 and TRBJ2-7; 7 bases map to TRBD2. For the CDR3, the DNA is TGCGCCAGCAGCCAAGATAAGAGCGGGGCCCCCTACGAGCAGTACTTC. This codes for CASSQDKSGAPYEQYF.